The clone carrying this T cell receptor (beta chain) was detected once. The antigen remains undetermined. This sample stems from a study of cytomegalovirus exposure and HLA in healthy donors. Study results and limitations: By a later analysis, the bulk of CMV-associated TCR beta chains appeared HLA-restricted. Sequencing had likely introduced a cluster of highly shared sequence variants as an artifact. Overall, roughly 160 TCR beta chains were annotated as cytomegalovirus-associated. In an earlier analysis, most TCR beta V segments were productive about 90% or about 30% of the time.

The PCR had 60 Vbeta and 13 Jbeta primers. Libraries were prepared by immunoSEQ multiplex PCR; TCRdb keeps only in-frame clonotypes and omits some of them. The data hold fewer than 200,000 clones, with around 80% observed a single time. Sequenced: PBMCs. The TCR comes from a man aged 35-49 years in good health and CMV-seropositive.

In DNA form, the CDR3 reads TGTGCCAGCAGCTCCGGGACAGGGAGGAACGAGCAGTACTTC. It encodes CASSSGTGRNEQYF. This chain links TRBV7-9 with TRBJ2-7; TRBD1 matches 9 bases. In germline, CDR1 is SEHNR, CDR2 FQNEAQ (reference sequence). The V and J ends lost 4 bases and 5 bases, in that order; junction bases with no gene match: 6. The CDR3 contains 14 residues.